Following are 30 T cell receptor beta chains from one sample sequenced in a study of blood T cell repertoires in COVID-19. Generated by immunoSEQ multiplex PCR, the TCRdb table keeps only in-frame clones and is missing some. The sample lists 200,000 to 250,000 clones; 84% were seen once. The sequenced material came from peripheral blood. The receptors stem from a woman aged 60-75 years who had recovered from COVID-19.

CDR3 residues: CASSPRQVGTQYF. In nucleotides, the CDR3 is TGTGCCAGTAGTCCCAGGCAGGTTGGTACGCAGTATTTT. The chain combines TRBV19 with TRBJ2-3; D gene unclear. V was pared by 5 bases and J by 8 bases, with 14 bases between. The CDR3 extends over 13 amino acids. The germline V gene has CDR1 LNHDA and CDR2 SQIVND (reference sequence).

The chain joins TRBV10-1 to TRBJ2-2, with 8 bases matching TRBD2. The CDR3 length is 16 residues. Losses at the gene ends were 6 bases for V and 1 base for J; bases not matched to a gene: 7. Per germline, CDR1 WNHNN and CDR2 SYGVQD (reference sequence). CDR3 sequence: CASSSTSGMNTGELFF. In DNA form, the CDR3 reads TGCGCCAGCAGCTCTACTAGCGGTATGAACACCGGGGAGCTGTTTTTT.

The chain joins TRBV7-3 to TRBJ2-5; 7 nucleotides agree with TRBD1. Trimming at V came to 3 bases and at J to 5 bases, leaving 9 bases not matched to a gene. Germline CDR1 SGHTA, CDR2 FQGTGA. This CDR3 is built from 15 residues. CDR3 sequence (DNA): TGTGCCAGCAGCTTCGGACAGGCCCCAGGGGAGACCCAGTACTTC. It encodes CASSFGQAPGETQYF.

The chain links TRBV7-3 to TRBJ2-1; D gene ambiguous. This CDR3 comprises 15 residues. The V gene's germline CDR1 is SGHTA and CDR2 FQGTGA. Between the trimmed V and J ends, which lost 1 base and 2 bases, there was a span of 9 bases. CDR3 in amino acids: CASSLSRLPYNEQFF. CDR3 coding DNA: TGTGCCAGCAGCTTAAGCAGACTCCCCTACAATGAGCAGTTCTTC. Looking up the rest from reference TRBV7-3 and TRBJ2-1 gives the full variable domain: GAGVSQTPSNKVTEKGKYVELRCDPISGHTALYWYRQSLGQGPEFLIYFQGTGAADDSGLPNDRFFAVRPEGSVSTLKIQRTERGDSAVYLCASSLSRLPYNEQFFGPGTRLTVL.

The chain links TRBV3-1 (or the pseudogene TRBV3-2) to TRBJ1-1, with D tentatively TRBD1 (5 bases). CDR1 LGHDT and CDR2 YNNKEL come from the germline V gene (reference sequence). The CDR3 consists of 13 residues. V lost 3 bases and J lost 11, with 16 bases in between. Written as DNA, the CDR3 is TGTGCCAGCAGCCAGCAAGGGGCCTCCGGGGCTTTCTTT. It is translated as CASSQQGASGAFF.

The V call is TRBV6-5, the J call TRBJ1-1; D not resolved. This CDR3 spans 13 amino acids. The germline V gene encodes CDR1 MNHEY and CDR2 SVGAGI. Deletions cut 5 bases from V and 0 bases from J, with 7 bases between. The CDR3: CASSNQMNTEAFF. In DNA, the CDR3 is TGTGCCAGCAGTAACCAGATGAACACTGAAGCTTTCTTT.

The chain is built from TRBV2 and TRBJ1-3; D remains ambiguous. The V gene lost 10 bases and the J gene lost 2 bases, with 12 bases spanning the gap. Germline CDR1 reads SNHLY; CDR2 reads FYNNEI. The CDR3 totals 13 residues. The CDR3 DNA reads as TGTGCCATCCAATCATCCCCTGGAAACACCATATATTTT. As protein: CAIQSSPGNTIYF.

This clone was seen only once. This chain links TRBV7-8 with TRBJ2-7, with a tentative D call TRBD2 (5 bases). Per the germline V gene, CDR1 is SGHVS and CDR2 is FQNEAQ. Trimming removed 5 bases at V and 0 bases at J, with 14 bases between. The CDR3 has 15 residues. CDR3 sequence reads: CASSPRTGSSYEQYF. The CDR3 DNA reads TGTGCCAGCAGCCCAAGGACGGGGAGCTCCTACGAGCAGTACTTC.

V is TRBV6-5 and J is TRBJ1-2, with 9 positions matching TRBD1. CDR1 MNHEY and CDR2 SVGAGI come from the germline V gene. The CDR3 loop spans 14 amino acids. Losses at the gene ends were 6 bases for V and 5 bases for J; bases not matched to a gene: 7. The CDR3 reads CASRPTGGLYGYTF. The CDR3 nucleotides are TGTGCCAGCAGACCTACAGGGGGCCTTTATGGCTACACCTTC.

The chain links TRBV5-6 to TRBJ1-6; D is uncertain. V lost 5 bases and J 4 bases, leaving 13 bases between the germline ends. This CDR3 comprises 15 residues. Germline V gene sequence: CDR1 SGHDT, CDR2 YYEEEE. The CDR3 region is CASRVRGLYNSPLHF. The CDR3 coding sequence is TGTGCCAGCAGGGTCCGAGGGCTGTATAATTCACCCCTCCACTTT.

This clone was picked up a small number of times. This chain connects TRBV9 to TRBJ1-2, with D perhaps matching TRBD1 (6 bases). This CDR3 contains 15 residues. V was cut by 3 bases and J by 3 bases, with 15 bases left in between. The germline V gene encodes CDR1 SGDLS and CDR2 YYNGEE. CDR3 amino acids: CASSASGDQYYGYTF. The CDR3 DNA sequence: TGTGCCAGCAGCGCCTCAGGGGACCAGTACTATGGCTACACCTTC.

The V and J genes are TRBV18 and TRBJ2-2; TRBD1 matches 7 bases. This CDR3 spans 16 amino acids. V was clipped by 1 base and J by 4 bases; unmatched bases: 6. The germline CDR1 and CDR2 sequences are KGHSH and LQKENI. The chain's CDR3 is CASSPRTGAGTGELFF. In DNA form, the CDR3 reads TGTGCCAGCTCACCACGAACAGGGGCGGGCACCGGGGAGCTGTTTTTT.

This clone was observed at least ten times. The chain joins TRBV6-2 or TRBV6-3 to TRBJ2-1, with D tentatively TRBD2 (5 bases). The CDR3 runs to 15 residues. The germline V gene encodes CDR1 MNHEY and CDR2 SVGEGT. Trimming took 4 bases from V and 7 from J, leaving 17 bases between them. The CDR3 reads CASSLGFGVANEQFF. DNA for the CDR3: TGTGCCAGCAGTTTAGGGTTCGGGGTGGCGAATGAGCAGTTCTTC.

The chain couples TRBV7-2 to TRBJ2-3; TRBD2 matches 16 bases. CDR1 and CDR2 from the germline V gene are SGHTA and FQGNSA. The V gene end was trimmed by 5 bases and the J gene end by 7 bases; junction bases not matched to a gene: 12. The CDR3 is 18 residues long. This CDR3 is CASSPGTSGGVGKNTQYF. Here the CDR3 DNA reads TGTGCCAGCAGCCCAGGGACTAGCGGGGGGGTTGGTAAGAATACGCAGTATTTT.

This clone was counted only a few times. CDR3 sequence reads: CSVSQAEENSPLHF. DNA of the CDR3: TGCAGCGTTTCACAGGCGGAAGAGAATTCACCCCTCCACTTT. This chain uses TRBV29-1 with TRBJ1-6, with D tentatively TRBD1 (5 bases). V lost 5 bases to trimming and J lost 7 bases, with 15 bases between them. In germline, CDR1 is SQVTM, CDR2 ANQGSEA. CDR3 length equals 14 residues.

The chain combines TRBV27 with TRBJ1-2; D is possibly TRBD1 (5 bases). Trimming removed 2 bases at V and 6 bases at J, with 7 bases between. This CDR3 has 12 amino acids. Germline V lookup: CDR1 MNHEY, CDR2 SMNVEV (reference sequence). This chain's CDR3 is CASSLGGDGYTF. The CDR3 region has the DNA TGTGCCAGCAGTTTAGGAGGGGATGGCTACACCTTC.

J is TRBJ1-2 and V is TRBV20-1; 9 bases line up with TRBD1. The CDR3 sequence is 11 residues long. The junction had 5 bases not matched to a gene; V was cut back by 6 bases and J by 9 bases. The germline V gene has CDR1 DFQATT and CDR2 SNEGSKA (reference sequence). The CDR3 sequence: CSAWTGDRYTF. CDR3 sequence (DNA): TGCAGTGCGTGGACAGGGGATCGCTACACCTTC.

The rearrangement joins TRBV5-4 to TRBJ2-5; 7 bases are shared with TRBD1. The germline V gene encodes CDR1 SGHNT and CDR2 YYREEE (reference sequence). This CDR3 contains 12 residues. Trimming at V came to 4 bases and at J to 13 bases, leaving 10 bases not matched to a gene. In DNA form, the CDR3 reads TGTGCCAGCAGCGACGGACAGGAGCGGTGGTACTTC. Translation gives CASSDGQERWYF. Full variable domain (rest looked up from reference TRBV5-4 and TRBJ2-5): ETGVTQSPTHLIKTRGQQVTLRCSSQSGHNTVSWYQQALGQGPQFIFQYYREEENGRGNFPPRFSGLQFPNYSSELNVNALELDDSALYLCASSDGQERWYFGPGTRLLVL.

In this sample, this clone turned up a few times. This chain's CDR3 is CASSPGTALLRTEAFF. CDR3 sequence (DNA): TGTGCCAGCAGCCCTGGGACAGCTTTATTAAGAACTGAAGCTTTCTTT. The V call is TRBV5-4, the J call TRBJ1-1; TRBD1 matches 7 bases. The CDR3 is 16 residues long. V was clipped by 4 bases and J by 5 bases; unmatched bases: 14. Germline values: CDR1 SGHNT, CDR2 YYREEE (reference sequence).

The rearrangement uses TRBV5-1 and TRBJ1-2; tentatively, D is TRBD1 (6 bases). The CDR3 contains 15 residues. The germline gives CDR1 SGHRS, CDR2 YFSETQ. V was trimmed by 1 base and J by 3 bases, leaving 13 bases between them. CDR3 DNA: TGCGCCAGCAGCTTGTGGGACAAGAGCCACTATGGCTACACCTTC. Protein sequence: CASSLWDKSHYGYTF.

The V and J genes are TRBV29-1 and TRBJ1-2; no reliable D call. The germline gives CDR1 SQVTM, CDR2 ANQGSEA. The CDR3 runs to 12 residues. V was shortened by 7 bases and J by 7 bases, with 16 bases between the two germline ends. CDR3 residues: CSARSQRVGYTF. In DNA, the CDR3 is TGCAGCGCCCGTTCACAACGGGTTGGCTACACCTTC. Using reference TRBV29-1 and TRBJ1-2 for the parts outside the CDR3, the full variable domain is SAVISQKPSRDICQRGTSLTIQCQVDSQVTMMFWYRQQPGQSLTLIATANQGSEATYESGFVIDKFPISRPNLTFSTLTVSNMSPEDSSIYLCSARSQRVGYTFGSGTRLTVV.

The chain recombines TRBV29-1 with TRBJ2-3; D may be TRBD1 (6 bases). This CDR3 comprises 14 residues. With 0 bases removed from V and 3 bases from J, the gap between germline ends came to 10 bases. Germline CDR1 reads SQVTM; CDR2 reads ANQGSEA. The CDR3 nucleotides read TGCAGCGTTGAAGACAGGGACAAGACAGATACGCAGTATTTT. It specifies CSVEDRDKTDTQYF.

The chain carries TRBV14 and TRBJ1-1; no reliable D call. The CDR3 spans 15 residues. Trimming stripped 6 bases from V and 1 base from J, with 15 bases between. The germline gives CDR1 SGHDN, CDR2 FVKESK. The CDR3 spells CASRPTGFENTEAFF. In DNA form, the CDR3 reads TGTGCCAGCAGACCTACGGGGTTTGAGAACACTGAAGCTTTCTTT.

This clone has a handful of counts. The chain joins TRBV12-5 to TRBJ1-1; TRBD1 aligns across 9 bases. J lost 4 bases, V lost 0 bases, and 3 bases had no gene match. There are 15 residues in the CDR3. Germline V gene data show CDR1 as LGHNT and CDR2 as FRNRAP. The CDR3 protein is CASGLVLDRGTEAFF. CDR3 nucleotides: TGTGCTAGTGGTTTGGTCCTGGACAGGGGCACTGAAGCTTTCTTT.

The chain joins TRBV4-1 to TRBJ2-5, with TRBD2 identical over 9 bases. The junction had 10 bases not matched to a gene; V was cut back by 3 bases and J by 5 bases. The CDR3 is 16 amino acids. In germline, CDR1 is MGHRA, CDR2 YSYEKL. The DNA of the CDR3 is TGCGCCAGCAGCCAGCCCGGGACTAGCCGTTCGGAGACCCAGTACTTC. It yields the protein CASSQPGTSRSETQYF.

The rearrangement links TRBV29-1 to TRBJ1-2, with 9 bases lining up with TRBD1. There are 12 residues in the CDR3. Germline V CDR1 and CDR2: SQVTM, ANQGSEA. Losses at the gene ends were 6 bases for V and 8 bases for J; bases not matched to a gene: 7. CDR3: CSVGTGSGGYTF. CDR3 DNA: TGCAGCGTGGGGACAGGGAGTGGAGGCTACACCTTC.

The chain's CDR3 is CASSLPGVDTEAFF. The CDR3, as DNA: TGTGCCAGCAGCCTACCGGGAGTCGACACTGAAGCTTTCTTT. The rearrangement joins TRBV11-2 to TRBJ1-1; no reliable D call. Trimming took off 5 bases at V and 3 bases at J, with 13 bases between the two ends. Germline CDR1 SGHAT, CDR2 FQNNGV. The CDR3 spans 14 residues.

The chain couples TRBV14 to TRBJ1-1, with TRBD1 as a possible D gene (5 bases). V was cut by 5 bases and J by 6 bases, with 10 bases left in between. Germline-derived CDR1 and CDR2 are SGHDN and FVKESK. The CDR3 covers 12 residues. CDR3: CASSFRGSEAFF. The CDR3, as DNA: TGTGCCAGCAGCTTTAGGGGCTCTGAAGCTTTCTTT. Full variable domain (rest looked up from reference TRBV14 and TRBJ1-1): EAGVTQFPSHSVIEKGQTVTLRCDPISGHDNLYWYRRVMGKEIKFLLHFVKESKQDESGMPNNRFLAERTGGTYSTLKVQPAELEDSGVYFCASSFRGSEAFFGQGTRLTVV.

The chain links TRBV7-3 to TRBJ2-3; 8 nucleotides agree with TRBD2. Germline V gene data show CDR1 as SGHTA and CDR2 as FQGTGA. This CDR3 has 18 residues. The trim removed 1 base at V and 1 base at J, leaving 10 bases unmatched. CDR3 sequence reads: CASSLIFGGGPGTDTQYF. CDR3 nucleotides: TGTGCCAGCAGCTTAATATTCGGCGGGGGGCCGGGCACAGATACGCAGTATTTT.

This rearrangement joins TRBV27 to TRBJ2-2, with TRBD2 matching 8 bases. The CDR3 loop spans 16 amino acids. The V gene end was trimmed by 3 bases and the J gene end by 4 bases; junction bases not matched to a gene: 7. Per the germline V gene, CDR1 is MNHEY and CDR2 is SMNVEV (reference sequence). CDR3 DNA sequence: TGTGCCAGCAGTTTCGGGCGGGGGGCCCTCACCGGGGAGCTGTTTTTT. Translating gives CASSFGRGALTGELFF.